One and the same sample provided the 17 T cell receptor beta chains below, sequenced in a study of cytomegalovirus exposure and HLA in healthy donors. Primers: 60 Vbeta forward and 13 Jbeta reverse. The assay was immunoSEQ multiplex PCR, and TCRdb's table has in-frame clones only and misses some. The sample records some 140,000 clones, roughly 78% being singletons. Sequencing input: PBMCs. The source is a man aged 50 or older in good health and CMV-seropositive.

The chain combines TRBV19 with TRBJ1-4; D perhaps matches TRBD1 (5 bases). CDR1 and CDR2 from the germline V gene are LNHDA and SQIVND (reference sequence). The CDR3 consists of 15 residues. V lost 7 bases and J 7 bases, leaving 19 bases between the germline ends. The CDR3 nucleotides are TGTGCCAGTAACCCTATACGGGGGAAGGGTGAAAAACTGTTTTTT. Amino acid sequence: CASNPIRGKGEKLFF.

The V and J genes are TRBV5-8 and TRBJ1-1, with a weak D call TRBD1 (6 bases). V was pared by 3 bases and J by 3 bases, with 12 bases between. The CDR3 is made up of 14 amino acids. Germline CDR1 SGHTS, CDR2 YDEGEE. CDR3 DNA: TGTGCCAGCAGCTCCTCGAGGGGGTACACTGAAGCTTTCTTT. Protein: CASSSSRGYTEAFF.

V and J are TRBV27 and TRBJ2-5, with a tentative D call TRBD1 (6 bases). Germline V CDR1 and CDR2: MNHEY, SMNVEV (reference sequence). V dropped 2 bases and J dropped 2 bases, with 15 bases sitting between them. The CDR3 loop spans 16 amino acids. As DNA, the CDR3 is TGTGCCAGCAGTTTACTGGGGCGAGGGGGTCAAGAGACCCAGTACTTC. This translates into CASSLLGRGGQETQYF.

This clone was counted a few times. The chain couples TRBV6-5 to TRBJ1-1; 8 bases are a match to TRBD1. The CDR3 runs to 14 residues. Trimming took 0 bases from V and 7 from J; bases not matched to a gene: 4. Germline V gene sequence: CDR1 MNHEY, CDR2 SVGAGI. The CDR3 sequence: CASSYSQGTGEAFF. CDR3 coding DNA: TGTGCCAGCAGTTACTCTCAGGGGACAGGTGAAGCTTTCTTT.

This clone was counted a single time. The V and J genes are TRBV7-9 and TRBJ1-2; 7 nucleotides align to TRBD1. Trimming took 5 bases from V and 6 from J; bases not matched to a gene: 3. CDR1 is SEHNR, CDR2 FQNEAQ, per germline (reference sequence). The CDR3 extends over 12 amino acids. The CDR3 loop is CASSPGTDGYTF. The DNA of the CDR3 is TGTGCCAGCAGCCCAGGGACAGATGGCTACACCTTC. The full variable domain, rest sourced from reference TRBV7-9 and TRBJ1-2, is DTGVSQNPRHKITKRGQNVTFRCDPISEHNRLYWYRQTLGQGPEFLTYFQNEAQLEKSRLLSDRFSAERPKGSFSTLEIQRTEQGDSAMYLCASSPGTDGYTFGSGTRLTVV.

The chain uses TRBV5-1 and TRBJ1-1, with a possible D match to TRBD1 (6 bases). The CDR3 is made up of 16 amino acids. Germline assignment: CDR1 SGHRS and CDR2 YFSETQ. V was cut by 6 bases and J by 1 base, with 19 bases left in between. Here the CDR3 reads CASKSRTALGNTEAFF. As DNA, the CDR3 is TGCGCCAGCAAATCTAGGACAGCCCTCGGGAACACTGAAGCTTTCTTT.

The CDR3 DNA sequence: TGTGCCAGCGTGAGGGACAGGGACGTCGGGGAGCTGTTTTTT. Translation gives CASVRDRDVGELFF. This rearrangement joins TRBV7-9 to TRBJ2-2; TRBD1 matches at 9 bases. CDR1 is SEHNR, CDR2 FQNEAQ, per germline (reference sequence). V trimming: 8 bases; J trimming: 7 bases; junction bases outside the gene matches: 8. This CDR3 has 14 residues.

The CDR3 DNA is TGTGCCAGCAGCCAAGATCAGGGCGGCACTGAAGCTTTCTTT. As protein: CASSQDQGGTEAFF. V is TRBV14 and J is TRBJ1-1, with D maybe TRBD1 (5 bases). The V end lost 0 bases, the J end lost 4 bases, and 9 bases lay between the germline ends. Germline CDR1 reads SGHDN; CDR2 reads FVKESK. This CDR3 has 14 residues. Combining the CDR3 with reference TRBV14 and TRBJ1-1 gives the whole variable domain EAGVTQFPSHSVIEKGQTVTLRCDPISGHDNLYWYRRVMGKEIKFLLHFVKESKQDESGMPNNRFLAERTGGTYSTLKVQPAELEDSGVYFCASSQDQGGTEAFFGQGTRLTVV.

V gene TRBV6-6 combines with J gene TRBJ1-5, with a weak D call TRBD1 (6 bases). The germline V gene has CDR1 MNHNY and CDR2 SVGAGI (reference sequence). The V and J ends lost 2 bases and 5 bases respectively, with 13 bases between them. The length of the CDR3 is 15 residues. CDR3 residues: CASSYRGSRDQPQHF. In DNA form, the CDR3 reads TGTGCCAGCAGTTACAGGGGGAGTAGGGATCAGCCCCAGCATTTT.

The chain combines TRBV4-2 with TRBJ2-7, with D perhaps matching TRBD2 (6 bases). Germline-derived CDR1 and CDR2 are LGHNA and YNFKEQ. The length of the CDR3 is 14 residues. V lost 0 bases and J 0 bases, leaving 6 bases between the germline ends. The CDR3 is CASSQERGSYEQYF. The CDR3 nucleotides read TGTGCCAGCAGCCAAGAGCGGGGCTCCTACGAGCAGTACTTC.

About this clone: Mismatch with germline at one junction end may stem from a read error. The gene calls are TRBV7-9 and TRBJ1-3; a weak D match, TRBD1 (6 bases). The CDR3 sequence is 16 residues long. Germline lookup yields CDR1 SEHNR and CDR2 FQNEAQ (reference sequence). The CDR3 DNA reads TGTTCCAGCAGCTTGCCACGGACAGCCTCTGGAAACACCATATATTTT. Its translation is CSSSLPRTASGNTIYF.

This clone was detected only once. The V call is TRBV5-4, the J call TRBJ1-4; D not resolved. Looked up from germline, CDR1 is SGHNT and CDR2 is YYREEE (reference sequence). Trimming stripped 2 bases from V and 3 bases from J, with 11 bases between. CDR3 length: 15 residues. The CDR3 DNA reads as TGTGCCAGCAGCTTCCGTCAGGCGTCTAATGAAAAACTGTTTTTT. Amino acid sequence: CASSFRQASNEKLFF.

There are many counts of this clone. V and J are TRBV5-1 and TRBJ2-7, with 9 positions matching TRBD1. Trimming at V came to 4 bases and at J to 3 bases, leaving 8 bases not matched to a gene. Per germline, CDR1 SGHRS and CDR2 YFSETQ. The CDR3 covers 15 residues. The CDR3 is CASSPWGTGRYEQYF. CDR3 nucleotide sequence: TGCGCCAGCAGCCCCTGGGGGACAGGGCGCTACGAGCAGTACTTC.

The chain joins TRBV5-6 to TRBJ2-3, with D perhaps matching TRBD1 (6 bases). Trimming stripped 4 bases from V and 0 bases from J, with 15 bases between. The CDR3 runs 16 residues. Germline loops: CDR1 SGHDT, CDR2 YYEEEE. The CDR3 DNA reads TGTGCCAGCAGCCCGGGGACACCCTCTAGCACAGATACGCAGTATTTT. Its protein product is CASSPGTPSSTDTQYF.

This clone was detected only a few times. V gene TRBV19 combines with J gene TRBJ1-2, with D tentatively TRBD1 (6 bases). The CDR3 runs to 14 residues. Trimming stripped 7 bases from V and 2 bases from J, with 14 bases between. The V gene's germline CDR1 is LNHDA and CDR2 SQIVND (reference sequence). The CDR3 is CASTASGGNYGYTF. The CDR3 region has the DNA TGTGCCAGTACCGCGAGCGGGGGCAACTATGGCTACACCTTC.

The chain carries TRBV19 and TRBJ2-3; 10 bases line up with TRBD2. V lost 5 bases, J lost 2 bases, and 7 bases stayed unmatched. The germline V gene has CDR1 LNHDA and CDR2 SQIVND (reference sequence). This CDR3 region has 16 residues. CDR3 coding DNA: TGTGCCAGTAGTGCTAGCGGGAGAAGTCTCACAGATACGCAGTATTTT. It specifies CASSASGRSLTDTQYF.

In its sample, this clone was seen a few times. V usage is TRBV5-5 and J usage is TRBJ1-3; D gene unclear. Trimming cost V 0 bases and J 4 bases, with 8 bases left between them. CDR1 and CDR2 from the germline V gene are SGHKS and YYEKEE (reference sequence). There are 14 residues in the CDR3. The CDR3 bases are TGTGCCAGCAGCTTGGGCCCGGGGGGAAACACCATATATTTT. Amino acids: CASSLGPGGNTIYF.